The clone carrying this T cell receptor beta chain is a singleton in its sample. This specimen comes from a study of shared clonotypes between healthy human individuals. Only CD45RO-negative cells positively selected for CCR7 counted as naive CD8 cells, so terminally differentiated effector memory CD45RA+ cells were excluded. Germline V gene sequence: CDR1 SGHAT, CDR2 FQDESV (reference sequence). V lost 5 bases to trimming and J lost 4 bases; unmatched junction nucleotides: 7. The CDR3 covers 14 residues. Assay used: immunoSEQ multiplex PCR; TCRdb lists only in-frame clones, some missing. This sample has millions of clones, with approximately 94% found just once.

Specimen: naive CD8+ T cells from PBMCs. V is TRBV11-1 and J is TRBJ1-2; TRBD1 agrees at 7 bases. This TCR derives from a man younger than 35 in good health. Some clones in this sample may be carry-over from other donors' samples. CDR3 protein: CASSPSTGSYGYTF. DNA of the CDR3: TGTGCCAGCAGCCCCTCGACAGGGAGCTATGGCTACACCTTC. The full variable domain, in which reference TRBV11-1 and TRBJ1-2 provide the parts outside the CDR3, is EAEVAQSPRYKITEKSQAVAFWCDPISGHATLYWYRQILGQGPELLVQFQDESVVDDSQLPKDRFSAERLKGVDSTLKIQPAELGDSAMYLCASSPSTGSYGYTFGSGTRLTVV.